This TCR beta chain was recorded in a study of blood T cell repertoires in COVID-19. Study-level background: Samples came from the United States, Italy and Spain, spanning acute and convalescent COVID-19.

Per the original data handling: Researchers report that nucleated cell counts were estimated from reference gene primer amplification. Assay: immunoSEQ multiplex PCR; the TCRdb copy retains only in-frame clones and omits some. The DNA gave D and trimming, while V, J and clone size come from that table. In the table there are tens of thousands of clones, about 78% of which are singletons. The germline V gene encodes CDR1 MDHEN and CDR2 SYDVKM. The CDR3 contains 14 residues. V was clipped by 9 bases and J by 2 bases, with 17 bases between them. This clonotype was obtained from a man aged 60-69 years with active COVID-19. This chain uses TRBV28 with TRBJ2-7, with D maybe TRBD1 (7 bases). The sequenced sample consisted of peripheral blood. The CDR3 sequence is CASAGQGGPYEQYF. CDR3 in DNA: TGTGCCAGTGCAGGGCAGGGGGGCCCCTACGAGCAGTACTTC.